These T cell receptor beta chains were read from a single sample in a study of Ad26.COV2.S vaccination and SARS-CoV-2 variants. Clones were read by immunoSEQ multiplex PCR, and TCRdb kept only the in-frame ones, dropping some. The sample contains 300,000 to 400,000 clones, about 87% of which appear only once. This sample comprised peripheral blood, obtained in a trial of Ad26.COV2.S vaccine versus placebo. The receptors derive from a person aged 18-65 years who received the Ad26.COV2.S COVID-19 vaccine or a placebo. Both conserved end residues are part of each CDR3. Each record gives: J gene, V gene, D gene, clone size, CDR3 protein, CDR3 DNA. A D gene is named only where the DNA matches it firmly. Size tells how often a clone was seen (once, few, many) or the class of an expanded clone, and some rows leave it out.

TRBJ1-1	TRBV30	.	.	CAWRRTENTEAFF	TGTGCCTGGAGGAGGACAGAGAACACTGAAGCTTTCTTT
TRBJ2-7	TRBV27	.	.	CASSGTESSYEQYF	TGTGCCAGCAGTGGGACGGAAAGCTCCTACGAGCAGTACTTC
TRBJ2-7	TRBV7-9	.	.	CASSLVIGYSYEQYF	TGTGCCAGCAGCTTAGTAATCGGTTACTCCTACGAGCAGTACTTC
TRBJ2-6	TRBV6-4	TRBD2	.	CASSSGSSGANVLTF	TGTGCCAGCAGTAGCGGGAGCTCTGGGGCCAACGTCCTGACTTTC
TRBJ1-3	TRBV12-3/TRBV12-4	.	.	CASSLGENTIYF	TGTGCCAGCAGTTTAGGTGAAAACACCATATATTTT
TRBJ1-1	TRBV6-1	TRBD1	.	CASSPGTGNTEAFF	TGTGCCAGCAGTCCCGGGACAGGGAACACTGAAGCTTTCTTT
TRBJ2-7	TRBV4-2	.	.	CASSQEGGLGHEQYF	TGTGCCAGCAGCCAGGAAGGGGGGCTTGGGCACGAGCAGTACTTC
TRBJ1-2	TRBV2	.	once	CASSAALGDYTF	TGTGCCAGCAGTGCCGCCTTAGGGGACTACACCTTC
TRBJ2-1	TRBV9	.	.	CASSVDAGLAREQFF	TGTGCCAGCAGCGTAGATGCTGGGCTAGCGAGGGAGCAGTTCTTC
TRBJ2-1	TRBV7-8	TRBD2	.	CASSSTAGTSGSSREQFF	TGTGCCAGCAGCTCTACCGCCGGGACTAGCGGGAGCTCACGCGAGCAGTTCTTC
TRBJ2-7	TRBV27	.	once	CASSLRSQGQTKTYEQYF	TGTGCCAGCAGTTTAAGGTCGCAGGGGCAGACTAAAACCTACGAGCAGTACTTC
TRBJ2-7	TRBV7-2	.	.	CASSPRTDYEQYF	TGTGCCAGCAGCCCCCGCACGGACTACGAGCAGTACTTC
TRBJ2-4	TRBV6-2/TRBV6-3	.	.	CASSRLQNIQYF	TGTGCCAGCAGCCGTCTTCAAAACATTCAGTACTTC
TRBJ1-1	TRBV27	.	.	CASRLLGGLYTEAFF	TGTGCCAGCAGACTCCTCGGGGGGCTTTACACTGAAGCTTTCTTT
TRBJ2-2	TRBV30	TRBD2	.	CAWRGRGNTGELFF	TGTGCCTGGAGAGGGAGGGGGAACACCGGGGAGCTGTTTTTT
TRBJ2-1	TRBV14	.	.	CASSPTRGAPNEQFF	TGTGCCAGCAGCCCGACCAGGGGGGCTCCAAATGAGCAGTTCTTC
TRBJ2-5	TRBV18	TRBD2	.	CASSPPMGGEETQYF	TGTGCCAGCTCACCACCGATGGGAGGGGAAGAGACCCAGTACTTC
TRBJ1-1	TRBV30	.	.	CAWSVAGWTEAFF	TGTGCCTGGAGTGTGGCAGGTTGGACTGAAGCTTTCTTT
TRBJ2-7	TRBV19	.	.	CASSLAGSYEQYF	TGTGCCAGTAGTTTAGCAGGGTCCTACGAGCAGTACTTC
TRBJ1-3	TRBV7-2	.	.	CASSLARGTGNTIYF	TGTGCCAGCAGCTTAGCGCGGGGGACTGGAAACACCATATATTTT
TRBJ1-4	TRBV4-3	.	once	CASSQDRTTNEKLFF	TGCGCCAGCAGCCAAGACAGGACAACTAATGAAAAACTGTTTTTT
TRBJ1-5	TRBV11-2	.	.	CASSLESFGPQHF	TGTGCCAGCAGCTTAGAGTCCTTTGGGCCCCAGCATTTT
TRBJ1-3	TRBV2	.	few	CASREGRYSGNTIYF	TGTGCCAGCAGAGAGGGACGGTACTCTGGAAACACCATATATTTT
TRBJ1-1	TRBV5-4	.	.	CASSLVTTEAFF	TGTGCCAGCAGCTTGGTCACCACTGAAGCTTTCTTT
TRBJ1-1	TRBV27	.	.	CASSSGGRTEAFF	TGTGCCAGCTCTAGTGGGGGAAGGACTGAAGCTTTCTTT
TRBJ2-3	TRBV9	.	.	CASSVRGLTSTDTQYF	TGTGCCAGCAGCGTAAGGGGACTTACTAGCACAGATACGCAGTATTTT
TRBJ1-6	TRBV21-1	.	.	CASSKVRQAPSLSPLHF	TGTGCCAGCAGCAAAGTGCGTCAGGCCCCCAGTTTGTCACCCCTCCACTTT
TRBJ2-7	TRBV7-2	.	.	CASSLVEINGPYEQYF	TGTGCCAGCAGCTTGGTCGAGATTAACGGGCCCTACGAGCAGTACTTC
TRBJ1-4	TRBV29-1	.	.	CSAKVEKLFF	TGCAGCGCAAAGGTGGAAAAACTGTTTTTT
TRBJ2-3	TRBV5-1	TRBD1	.	CASSLGQGGGDTQYF	TGCGCCAGCAGCTTGGGACAGGGCGGCGGAGATACGCAGTATTTT
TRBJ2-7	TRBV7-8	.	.	CASSFTGYYEQYF	TGTGCCAGCAGCTTTACAGGGTACTACGAGCAGTACTTC
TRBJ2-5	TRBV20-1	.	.	CSARGETQYF	TGCAGTGCTAGGGGAGAGACCCAGTACTTC
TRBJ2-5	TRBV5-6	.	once	CASGSAEETQYF	TGTGCCAGCGGTAGCGCCGAAGAGACCCAGTACTTC
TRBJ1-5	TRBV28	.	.	CASIRVLNSNQPQHF	TGTGCCAGCATTCGGGTTCTAAATAGCAATCAGCCCCAGCATTTT
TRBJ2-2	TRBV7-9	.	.	CASSRTNTGELFF	TGTGCCAGCAGCCGCACGAACACCGGGGAGCTGTTTTTT
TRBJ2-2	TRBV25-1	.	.	CASTAGVTGELFF	TGTGCCAGCACGGCAGGGGTAACCGGGGAGCTGTTTTTT
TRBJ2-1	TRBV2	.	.	CASSEQFF	TGTGCCAGCAGTGAGCAGTTCTTC
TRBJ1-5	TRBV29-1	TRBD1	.	CSVAPRGGQPQHF	TGCAGCGTAGCCCCCAGAGGGGGCCAGCCCCAGCATTTT
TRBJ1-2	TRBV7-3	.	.	CASSLGSGYTF	TGTGCCAGCAGCTTAGGATCTGGCTACACCTTC
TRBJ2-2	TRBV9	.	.	CASSVGGTNTGELFF	TGTGCCAGCAGCGTAGGGGGGACGAACACCGGGGAGCTGTTTTTT
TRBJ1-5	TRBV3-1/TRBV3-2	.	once	CASSHHGSGGNQPQHF	TGTGCCAGCAGCCATCACGGGAGCGGGGGGAATCAGCCCCAGCATTTT
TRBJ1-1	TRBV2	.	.	CASRKDSLEAFF	TGTGCCAGCAGGAAAGACAGCCTTGAAGCTTTCTTT
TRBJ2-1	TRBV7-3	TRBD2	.	CASSSAAGGYNEQFF	TGTGCCAGCAGCTCCGCAGCGGGAGGCTACAATGAGCAGTTCTTC
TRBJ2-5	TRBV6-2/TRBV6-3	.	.	CASSYTEETQYF	TGTGCCAGCAGTTACACCGAAGAGACCCAGTACTTC
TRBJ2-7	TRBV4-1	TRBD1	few	CASSPIDRAAYEQYF	TGCGCCAGCAGCCCGATAGACAGGGCGGCCTACGAGCAGTACTTC
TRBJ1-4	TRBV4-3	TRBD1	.	CASSQEAIRTGREKLFF	TGCGCCAGCAGCCAAGAAGCGATCCGGACAGGGCGGGAAAAACTGTTTTTT
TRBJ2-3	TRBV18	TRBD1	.	CASSLTGGGNTQYF	TGTGCCAGCTCGTTAACAGGGGGCGGGAATACGCAGTATTTT
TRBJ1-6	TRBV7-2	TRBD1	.	CASSPPRGLSYNSPLHF	TGTGCCAGCAGCCCGCCGAGGGGGCTCTCCTATAATTCACCCCTCCACTTT
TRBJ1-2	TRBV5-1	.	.	CASSPDSLLGGYTF	TGCGCCAGCAGCCCGGACAGTCTGCTCGGTGGCTACACCTTC
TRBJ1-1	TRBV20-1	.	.	CSARRDTEAFF	TGCAGTGCTAGAAGGGACACTGAAGCTTTCTTT
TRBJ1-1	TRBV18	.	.	CASSPRQPSSGLFTEAFF	TGTGCCAGCTCACCACGGCAGCCTAGTTCCGGTCTTTTCACTGAAGCTTTCTTT
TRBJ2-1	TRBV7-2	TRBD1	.	CASSTGADEQFF	TGTGCCAGCAGCACAGGGGCGGATGAGCAGTTCTTC
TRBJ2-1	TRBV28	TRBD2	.	CASSPSRLAGRNEQFF	TGTGCCAGCAGTCCGAGCCGACTAGCGGGTCGGAATGAGCAGTTCTTC
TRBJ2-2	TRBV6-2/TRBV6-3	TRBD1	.	CASSFRQGASTGELFF	TGTGCCAGCAGTTTTCGACAGGGGGCGAGTACCGGGGAGCTGTTTTTT
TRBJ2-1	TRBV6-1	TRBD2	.	CASSARWGGGTPINEQFF	TGTGCCAGCAGTGCCCGGTGGGGCGGGGGGACGCCCATTAATGAGCAGTTCTTC